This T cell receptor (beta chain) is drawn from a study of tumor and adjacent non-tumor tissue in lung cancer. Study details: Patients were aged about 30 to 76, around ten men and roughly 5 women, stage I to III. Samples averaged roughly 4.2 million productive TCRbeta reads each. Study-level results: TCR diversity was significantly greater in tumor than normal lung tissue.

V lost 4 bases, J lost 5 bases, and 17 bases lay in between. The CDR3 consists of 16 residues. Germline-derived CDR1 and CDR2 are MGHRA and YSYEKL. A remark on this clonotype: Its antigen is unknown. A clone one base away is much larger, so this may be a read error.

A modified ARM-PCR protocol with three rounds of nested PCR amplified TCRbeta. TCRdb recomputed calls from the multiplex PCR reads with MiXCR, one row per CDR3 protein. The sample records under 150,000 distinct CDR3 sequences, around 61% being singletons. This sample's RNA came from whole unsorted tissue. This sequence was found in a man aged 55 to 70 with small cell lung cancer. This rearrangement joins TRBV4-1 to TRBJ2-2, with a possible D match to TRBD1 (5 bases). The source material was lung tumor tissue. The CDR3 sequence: CASSPYQGRPTGELFF. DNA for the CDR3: TGCGCCAGCAGCCCCTACCAGGGCAGGCCGACCGGGGAGCTGTTTTTT.